These 30 T cell receptor beta chains share one sample of origin, sequenced in a study of early T cells in non-severe SARS-CoV-2 infection. A single record per CDR3 protein comes from TCRdb applying MiXCR to the 5' RACE reads. The repertoire consists of nearly 60,000 distinct CDR3 sequences, with approximately 11% occurring once and the leading ten covering about 9.7%. The sample consisted of whole blood. These receptors came from an adult who was a healthcare worker with PCR-confirmed SARS-CoV-2 infection or an uninfected control (not recorded which).

This clonotype was counted many times. The germline gene is not matched at one end of the junction; a read error may be the cause. The CDR3 loop reads CSASPTSGSIGGLFF. CDR3 bases: TGCAGTGCTAGTCCAACTAGCGGGTCGATCGGGGGGCTGTTTTTT. This chain links TRBV20-1 with TRBJ2-2, with 9 bases matching TRBD2. Per germline, CDR1 DFQATT and CDR2 SNEGSKA (reference sequence). CDR3 length equals 15 residues.

Ten or more counts support this clonotype. The chain carries TRBV21-1 and TRBJ2-7; TRBD1 was called by the table and not checked on the DNA. TRBV21-1 constitutes a pseudogene. This CDR3 contains 13 residues. The CDR3 sequence is CASRPGHRYEQYF. The CDR3 nucleotides are TGTGCCAGCAGGCCGGGACACCGCTACGAGCAGTACTTC.

The gene calls are TRBV28 and TRBJ1-5, with D tentatively TRBD1 (6 bases). From germline, CDR1 is MDHEN and CDR2 SYDVKM. The V gene lost 6 bases and the J gene lost 2 bases, with 14 bases spanning the gap. The CDR3 extends over 15 amino acids. As DNA, the CDR3 is TGTGCCAGCAGCCGGAGGGGGGCCGGCAATCAGCCCCAGCATTTT. Translation: CASSRRGAGNQPQHF.

The chain couples TRBV10-3 to TRBJ1-1; 11 bases are shared with TRBD1. This CDR3 has 15 residues. Losses at the gene ends were 6 bases for V and 7 bases for J; bases not matched to a gene: 10. CDR1 is ENHRY and CDR2 is SYGVKD in the germline V gene. Here the CDR3 DNA reads TGTGCCATCAGGGGATGGACAGGGGGCGCAGGTGAAGCTTTCTTT. It is translated as CAIRGWTGGAGEAFF.

In this sample, this clonotype turned up many times. This sequence joins TRBV4-1 and TRBJ2-1; D may be TRBD2 (5 bases). V was cut by 0 bases and J by 12 bases, with 9 bases left in between. The CDR3 sequence is 12 residues long. Germline CDR1 reads MGHRA; CDR2 reads YSYEKL. CDR3 region: CASSQEGSPQFF. As DNA, the CDR3 is TGCGCCAGCAGCCAAGAGGGGAGTCCGCAGTTCTTC.

This clonotype was counted a few times. V and J are TRBV20-1 and TRBJ1-3, with 7 bases that match TRBD1. This CDR3 is built from 14 residues. The trim removed 5 bases at V and 0 bases at J, leaving 4 bases unmatched. Looked up from germline, CDR1 is DFQATT and CDR2 is SNEGSKA (reference sequence). The DNA for the CDR3 is TGCAGTGCTCTAACAGGGGTCTCTGGAAACACCATATATTTT. Translation gives CSALTGVSGNTIYF.

This clonotype has a count of ten or more. V and J are TRBV20-1 and TRBJ2-3; the D call may be TRBD1 or TRBD2 (5 bases each). The CDR3 totals 15 residues. Trimming removed 0 bases from V and 0 bases from J, with 10 bases in between. Per the germline V gene, CDR1 is DFQATT and CDR2 is SNEGSKA (reference sequence). The CDR3 DNA sequence: TGCAGTGCTAGAGATCGGGGCGGGAGCACAGATACGCAGTATTTT. Translating gives CSARDRGGSTDTQYF.

A few counts support this clonotype. One end of the junction fails to match germline, which may point to a read error. The genes are TRBV12-3 or TRBV12-4 and TRBJ1-2, with no clear D. The length of the CDR3 is 12 residues. The CDR3 reads CASRPASGLQIF. Written as DNA, the CDR3 is TGTGCCAGCAGACCGGCCAGCGGACTCCAAATCTTC.

This clonotype came up many times. DNA of the CDR3: TGTGCCAGCAATATCCGGGACAGGGGAAGAGGTCGTGGCTACACCTTC. As protein: CASNIRDRGRGRGYTF. The chain links TRBV5-6 to TRBJ1-2; 10 bases map to TRBD1. J gave up 7 bases and V 6 bases, and 15 bases lay outside the gene matches. CDR3 length equals 16 residues. Looked up from germline, CDR1 is SGHDT and CDR2 is YYEEEE.

The chain has TRBV7-9 and TRBJ2-1, with D unresolved. The CDR3 is made up of 13 amino acids. V was clipped by 2 bases and J by 8 bases, with 10 bases between them. Germline CDR1 SEHNR, CDR2 FQNEAQ (reference sequence). The CDR3 sequence is CASSLILFYEQFF. As DNA, the CDR3 is TGTGCCAGCAGCTTAATACTATTCTATGAGCAGTTCTTC.

A few counts support this clonotype. V usage is TRBV7-8 and J usage is TRBJ2-1; 8 nucleotides line up with TRBD2. Per the germline V gene, CDR1 is SGHVS and CDR2 is FQNEAQ. The CDR3 runs to 16 residues. With 3 bases clipped from V and 0 bases from J, the junction kept 4 bases outside the gene matches. CDR3 loop: CASSFPSGYSYNEQFF. The CDR3 DNA follows: TGTGCCAGCAGCTTCCCTAGCGGGTACTCCTACAATGAGCAGTTCTTC.

This clonotype was counted a few times. J is TRBJ1-1 and V is TRBV5-1; no reliable D call. Germline values: CDR1 SGHRS, CDR2 YFSETQ. The V end lost 0 bases, the J end lost 1 base, and 13 bases lay between the germline ends. The CDR3 spans 16 residues. Here the CDR3 DNA reads TGCGCCAGCAGCTTGGCGAGCGGTCCAACGAACACTGAAGCTTTCTTT. Translation: CASSLASGPTNTEAFF.

This clonotype was counted ten times or more. The chain couples TRBV12-3 or TRBV12-4 to TRBJ2-3; 9 bases match TRBD2. V gave up 6 bases and J gave up 0 bases; unmatched junction bases: 7. The CDR3 is made up of 16 amino acids. CDR3 region: CASRSGGSTSTDTQYF. CDR3 bases: TGTGCCAGCAGAAGCGGGGGGTCCACTAGCACAGATACGCAGTATTTT.

This clonotype was seen a handful of times. The chain recombines TRBV20-1 with TRBJ1-1, with 10 bases lining up with TRBD1. The CDR3 has 13 residues. CDR1 and CDR2 (germline): DFQATT, SNEGSKA (reference sequence). V was clipped by 1 base and J by 9 bases; unmatched bases: 5. The CDR3 DNA sequence: TGCAGTGCTAGAGCCGGGACAGGGGTAAAAGCTTTCTTT. This translates into CSARAGTGVKAFF.

This sequence joins TRBV5-1 and TRBJ2-7; 10 bases map to TRBD1. The CDR3 loop spans 15 amino acids. Trimming cost V 4 bases and J 1 base; bases outside gene matches: 5. Germline V gene data show CDR1 as SGHRS and CDR2 as YFSETQ. CDR3 sequence (DNA): TGCGCCAGCAGCCTCGGGACAGGGGAATCCTACGAGCAGTACTTC. Translated, it gives CASSLGTGESYEQYF.

This clonotype was detected a few times. The gene calls are TRBV4-1 and TRBJ2-3, with D possibly matching TRBD2 (5 bases). Germline V CDR1 and CDR2: MGHRA, YSYEKL. Deletions cut 0 bases from V and 5 bases from J, with 12 bases between. CDR3 length: 15 residues. DNA for the CDR3: TGCGCCAGCAGCCAAGACGGGATTATTTTAGATACGCAGTATTTT. Translating it yields CASSQDGIILDTQYF.

This clonotype was counted between two and nine times. This chain links TRBV6-5 with TRBJ1-2, with a possible D match to TRBD1 (6 bases). Germline values: CDR1 MNHEY, CDR2 SVGAGI. V was clipped by 1 base and J by 2 bases, with 11 bases between them. CDR3 length: 15 residues. The CDR3 DNA sequence: TGTGCCAGCAGTTACTTCCGGACAGAGAACTATGGCTACACCTTC. It encodes CASSYFRTENYGYTF.

This clonotype was detected only a few times. CDR3 amino acids: CASSYHTDTQYF. The CDR3 DNA is TGTGCCAGCAGCTACCACACAGATACGCAGTATTTT. This rearrangement joins TRBV13 to TRBJ2-3, with D unresolved. Trimming stripped 4 bases from V and 2 bases from J, with 4 bases between. The V gene's germline CDR1 is PRHDT and CDR2 FYEKMQ (reference sequence). This CDR3 spans 12 amino acids.

The chain employs TRBV4-2 and TRBJ2-1; 11 bases line up with TRBD2. This CDR3 contains 19 residues. V lost 1 base, J lost 0 bases, and 8 bases stayed unmatched. The V gene's germline CDR1 is LGHNA and CDR2 YNFKEQ. The CDR3 loop is CASSQVSGTSGSSYNEQFF. CDR3 DNA: TGTGCCAGCAGCCAAGTGTCCGGGACTAGCGGAAGCTCCTACAATGAGCAGTTCTTC.

CDR3 region: CASSGGTLMNTEAFF. CDR3 nucleotide sequence: TGTGCCAGCAGTGGAGGGACCCTAATGAACACTGAAGCTTTCTTT. This chain links TRBV6-6 with TRBJ1-1; D perhaps matches TRBD1 (5 bases). The CDR3 length is 15 residues. V lost 5 bases, J lost 0 bases, and 13 bases lay in between. Germline values: CDR1 MNHNY, CDR2 SVGAGI (reference sequence).

This clonotype was recorded at least ten times. The V call is TRBV5-1, the J call TRBJ2-3, with 11 nucleotides matching TRBD2. V trimming: 1 base; J trimming: 1 base; junction bases outside the gene matches: 2. CDR1 and CDR2 (germline): SGHRS, YFSETQ. The CDR3 covers 16 residues. The CDR3 DNA is TGCGCCAGCAGCTTGACTAGCGGGGGCCGCACAGATACGCAGTATTTT. This translates into CASSLTSGGRTDTQYF.

This clonotype has just a few counts. The chain recombines TRBV25-1 with TRBJ2-4; D remains unclear. Germline V gene lookup returns CDR1 MGHDK and CDR2 SYGVNS. This CDR3 has 14 amino acids. Trimming pared 0 bases from V and 6 bases from J, leaving 9 bases between. The DNA for the CDR3 is TGTGCCAGCAGTGAATATACCCCAGGAAACATTCAGTACTTC. Encoded protein: CASSEYTPGNIQYF.

This clonotype was observed at least ten times. The chain links TRBV2 to TRBJ1-3; weak D call: TRBD1 (5 bases). CDR1 is SNHLY and CDR2 is FYNNEI in the germline V gene. This CDR3 spans 15 amino acids. V was pared by 6 bases and J by 0 bases, with 12 bases between. CDR3 protein: CASSGTMSSGNTIYF. The CDR3 nucleotides are TGTGCCAGCAGCGGGACGATGAGCTCTGGAAACACCATATATTTT. The complete variable domain, with remaining parts taken from reference TRBV2 and TRBJ1-3, reads EPEVTQTPSHQVTQMGQEVILRCVPISNHLYFYWYRQILGQKVEFLVSFYNNEISEKSEIFDDQFSVERPDGSNFTLKIRSTKLEDSAMYFCASSGTMSSGNTIYFGEGSWLTVV.

The chain couples TRBV30 to TRBJ2-7; 10 bases align to TRBD1. V shed 2 bases, J shed 6 bases, and the junction held 7 bases outside the gene matches. Germline V CDR1 and CDR2: GTSNPN, SVGIG (reference sequence). The CDR3 totals 14 residues. The DNA for the CDR3 is TGTGCCTGGAGTCCTGACAGGGGGCGCGCCGAGCAGTACTTC. Its protein product is CAWSPDRGRAEQYF.

This clonotype was recorded at least ten times. V and J are TRBV4-2 and TRBJ1-3, with D hard to call. The CDR3 is made up of 15 amino acids. Looked up from germline, CDR1 is LGHNA and CDR2 is YNFKEQ. V was cut by 0 bases and J by 0 bases, with 6 bases left in between. CDR3 sequence reads: CASSQDFHSGNTIYF. Here the CDR3 DNA reads TGTGCCAGCAGCCAAGATTTTCACTCTGGAAACACCATATATTTT.

Ten or more counts support this clonotype. This chain uses TRBV7-9 with TRBJ2-1; 15 bases map to TRBD2. Trimming took 2 bases from V and 14 from J; bases not matched to a gene: 1. CDR1 is SEHNR and CDR2 is FQNEAQ in the germline V gene (reference sequence). There are 13 residues in the CDR3. The CDR3 sequence: CASSLRTSGGEFF. DNA for the CDR3: TGTGCCAGCAGCTTAAGGACTAGCGGGGGGGAGTTCTTC.

Sample share makes this clonotype medium-sized. The V gene is TRBV11-2, the J gene TRBJ2-1; tentatively, D is TRBD1 or TRBD2 (6 bases each). This CDR3 comprises 16 residues. Germline lookup yields CDR1 SGHAT and CDR2 FQNNGV. Trimming shortened V by 7 bases and J by 0 bases, and 16 bases separated the two germline ends. The CDR3 reads CASTPGAGSSYNEQFF. The DNA for the CDR3 is TGTGCCAGCACCCCGGGGGCGGGAAGCTCCTACAATGAGCAGTTCTTC.

A few counts support this clonotype. V gene TRBV20-1 combines with J gene TRBJ2-5; TRBD2 aligns across 10 bases. This CDR3 comprises 13 residues. Germline-derived CDR1 and CDR2 are DFQATT and SNEGSKA (reference sequence). The trim removed 6 bases at V and 5 bases at J, leaving 6 bases unmatched. In DNA form, the CDR3 reads TGCAGTGCCTTAGCGGGGGGCCGGGAGACCCAGTACTTC. Protein product: CSALAGGRETQYF.

This chain links TRBV19 with TRBJ2-1, with 7 positions matching TRBD1. The junction had 2 bases not matched to a gene; V was cut back by 3 bases and J by 6 bases. Germline V gene data show CDR1 as LNHDA and CDR2 as SQIVND (reference sequence). This CDR3 comprises 13 residues. CDR3 sequence (DNA): TGTGCCAGTAGTATCTGGACAGGCAATGAGCAGTTCTTC. This sequence encodes CASSIWTGNEQFF.

In its sample, this clonotype was seen many times. The rearrangement joins TRBV10-3 to TRBJ1-5; tentatively, D is TRBD1 (5 bases). CDR3 size: 13 residues. CDR1 and CDR2 from the germline V gene are ENHRY and SYGVKD. V was clipped by 6 bases and J by 6 bases, with 12 bases between them. Written as DNA, the CDR3 is TGTGCCATCAGAAGGAAGGGGCGTCAGCCCCAGCATTTT. Protein sequence: CAIRRKGRQPQHF.